The T cell receptor beta chain described here comes from a study of T cells in Graves' hyperthyroidism and ophthalmopathy. Aged 18 to 65, the patients had hyperthyroidism that was newly diagnosed and had lasted under 2 months. Patients showing uncontrolled infection, other autoimmune disease, pregnancy or lactation were ineligible. Study-level findings and limits: Most thyroid clonotypes with frequency above 0.001 were detected in blood.

This clonotype was counted only a few times. No antigen is known for it. Amplified TCR beta CDR3 regions derived from RNA transcripts. The HTBI primer set was used in a first-round RT-PCR of the TCR CDR3. Via MiXCR, TCRdb re-called the multiplex PCR reads, giving one row per CDR3 protein. The sample lists 600,000 to 850,000 distinct CDR3 sequences, around a sixth occurring once. This CDR3 has 15 amino acids. V lost 0 bases, J lost 5 bases, and 5 bases stayed unmatched. The germline CDR1 and CDR2 sequences are SGDLS and YYNGEE. This TCR derives from a woman in her forties or fifties with Graves' hyperthyroidism that later progressed to Graves' ophthalmopathy. The sequencing sample was made of blood. The chain employs TRBV9 and TRBJ2-5; TRBD1 matches 9 bases. The CDR3 loop is CASSVEGQGWETQYF. The CDR3 DNA sequence: TGTGCCAGCAGCGTAGAGGGACAGGGCTGGGAGACCCAGTACTTC.